This T cell receptor beta chain was documented in a study of T cells in Graves' hyperthyroidism and ophthalmopathy. The source material, RNA transcripts, was used to amplify TCR beta CDR3 regions. HTBI primers were the set used in a first-round RT-PCR of the TCR CDR3. From the multiplex PCR reads, TCRdb called clonotypes with MiXCR, one entry per CDR3 protein. Of hundreds of thousands of distinct CDR3 sequences in the sample, approximately 14% were seen once. This clonotype was detected a few times. The antigen remains unidentified. Among ophthalmopathy patients, the Clinical Activity Score reached at least 3, the NOSPECS grade reached at least 4, and duration remained under 3 months. Exclusions: uncontrolled infection, other autoimmune disease, pregnancy, lactation. General observations from the study: Most thyroid clonotypes expanded above 0.001 appeared in blood too.

The CDR3 consists of 16 residues. Germline CDR1 LNHDA, CDR2 SQIVND (reference sequence). J gave up 5 bases and V 5 bases, and 12 bases lay outside the gene matches. Sequencing was carried out using blood. The chain uses TRBV19 and TRBJ1-1; 9 bases are a match to TRBD1. The clonotype comes from a man between 18 and 35 years old with Graves' ophthalmopathy. CDR3 DNA sequence: TGTGCCAGTAGTCTACAGGGGGCCATTCGTAGTACTGAAGCTTTCTTT. Translation gives CASSLQGAIRSTEAFF.